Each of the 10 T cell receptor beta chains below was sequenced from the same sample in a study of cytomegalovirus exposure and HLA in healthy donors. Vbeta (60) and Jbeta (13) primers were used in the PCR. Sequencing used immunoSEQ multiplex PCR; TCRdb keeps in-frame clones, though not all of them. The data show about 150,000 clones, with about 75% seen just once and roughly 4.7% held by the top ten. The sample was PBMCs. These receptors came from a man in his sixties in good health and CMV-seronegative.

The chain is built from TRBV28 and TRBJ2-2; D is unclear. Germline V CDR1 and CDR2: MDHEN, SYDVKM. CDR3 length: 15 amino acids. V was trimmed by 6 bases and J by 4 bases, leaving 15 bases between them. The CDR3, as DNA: TGTGCCAGCAGCGCCGTTAGTCGGAGCACCGGGGAGCTGTTTTTT. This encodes CASSAVSRSTGELFF.

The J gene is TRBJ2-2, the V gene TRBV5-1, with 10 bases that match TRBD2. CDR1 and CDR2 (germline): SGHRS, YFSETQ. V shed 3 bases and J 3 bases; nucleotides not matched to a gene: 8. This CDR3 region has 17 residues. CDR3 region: CASSSLAGESDTGELFF. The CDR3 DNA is TGCGCCAGCAGCTCCCTAGCGGGAGAATCGGACACCGGGGAGCTGTTTTTT.

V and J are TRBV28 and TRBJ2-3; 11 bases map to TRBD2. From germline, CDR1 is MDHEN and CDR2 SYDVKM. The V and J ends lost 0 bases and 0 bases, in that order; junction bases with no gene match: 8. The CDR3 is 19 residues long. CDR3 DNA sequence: TGTGCCAGCAGTTTATGGGTGGGGACTAGCGGTACTAGCACAGATACGCAGTATTTT. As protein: CASSLWVGTSGTSTDTQYF.

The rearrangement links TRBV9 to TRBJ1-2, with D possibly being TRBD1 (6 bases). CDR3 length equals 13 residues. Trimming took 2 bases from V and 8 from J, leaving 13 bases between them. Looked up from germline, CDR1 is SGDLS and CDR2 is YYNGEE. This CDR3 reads CASSVDSLGGYTF. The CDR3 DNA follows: TGTGCCAGCAGCGTGGACAGCCTCGGAGGCTACACCTTC.

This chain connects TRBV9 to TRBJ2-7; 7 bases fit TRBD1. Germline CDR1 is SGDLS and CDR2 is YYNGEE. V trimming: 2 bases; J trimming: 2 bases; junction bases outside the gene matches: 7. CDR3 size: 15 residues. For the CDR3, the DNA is TGTGCCAGCAGCGTCGACAGGGAGCCTACCTACGAGCAGTACTTC. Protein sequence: CASSVDREPTYEQYF.

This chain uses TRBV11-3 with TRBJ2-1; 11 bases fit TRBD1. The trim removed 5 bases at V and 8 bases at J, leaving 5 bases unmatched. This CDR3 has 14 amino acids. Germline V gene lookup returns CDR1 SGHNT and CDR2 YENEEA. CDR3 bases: TGTGCCAGCAGCCCTCAGGGACAGGGGGATGAGCAGTTCTTC. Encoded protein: CASSPQGQGDEQFF.

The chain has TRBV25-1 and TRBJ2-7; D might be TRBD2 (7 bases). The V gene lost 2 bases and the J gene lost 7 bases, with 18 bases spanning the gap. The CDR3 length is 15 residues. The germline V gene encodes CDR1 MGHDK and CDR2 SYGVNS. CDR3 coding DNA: TGTGCCAGCAGTGAAGGGGGGGCAGTCGGAAGGGAGCAGTACTTC. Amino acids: CASSEGGAVGREQYF.

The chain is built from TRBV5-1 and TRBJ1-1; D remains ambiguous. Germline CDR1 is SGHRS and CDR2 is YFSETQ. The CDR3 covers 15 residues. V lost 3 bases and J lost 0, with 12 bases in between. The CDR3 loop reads CASSSGPAVNTEAFF. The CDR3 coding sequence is TGCGCCAGCAGCTCGGGTCCGGCGGTGAACACTGAAGCTTTCTTT.

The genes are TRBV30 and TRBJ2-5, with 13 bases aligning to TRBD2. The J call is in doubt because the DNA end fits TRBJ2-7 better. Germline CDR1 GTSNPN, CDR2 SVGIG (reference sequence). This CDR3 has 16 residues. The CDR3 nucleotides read TGTGCCTGCCTCGGACTAGCGGGAGTGGGGTCCTACGAGCAGTACTTC. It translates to CACLGLAGVGSYEQYF.

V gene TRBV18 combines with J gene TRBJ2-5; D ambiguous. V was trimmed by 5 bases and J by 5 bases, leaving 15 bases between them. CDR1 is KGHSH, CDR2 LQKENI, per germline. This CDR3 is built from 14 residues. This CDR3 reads CASSITRIWETQYF. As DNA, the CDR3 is TGTGCCAGCTCAATAACAAGAATTTGGGAGACCCAGTACTTC.